Following are 21 T cell receptor beta chains from one sample sequenced in a study of blood T cell repertoires in COVID-19. Method: immunoSEQ multiplex PCR; TCRdb's copy keeps in-frame clones and lacks some. Of about 180,000 clones in the sample, approximately 90% were seen once. Sequencing used peripheral blood. Receptors originate from a woman aged 70 to 79 with COVID-19, enrolled during active disease.

This chain links TRBV11-3 with TRBJ2-7; D unresolved. Trimming pared 5 bases from V and 4 bases from J, leaving 15 bases between. The germline gives CDR1 SGHNT, CDR2 YENEEA. This CDR3 spans 14 amino acids. The CDR3 loop reads CASSLGVQRYEQYF. CDR3 sequence (DNA): TGTGCCAGCAGCCTGGGCGTTCAAAGATACGAGCAGTACTTC.

The chain couples TRBV7-2 to TRBJ2-5; D remains ambiguous. The V end was cut by 5 bases, the J end by 1 base, with 8 bases between. The germline V gene has CDR1 SGHTA and CDR2 FQGNSA. The CDR3 covers 13 residues. CDR3 amino acids: CASSPTRQETQYF. DNA for the CDR3: TGTGCCAGCAGCCCGACACGCCAAGAGACCCAGTACTTC.

V is TRBV24-1 and J is TRBJ1-2; 7 bases are shared with TRBD1. With V trimmed by 4 bases and J by 8 bases, 9 bases remained unmatched. CDR1 KGHDR and CDR2 SFDVKD come from the germline V gene. The CDR3 has 14 residues. Here the CDR3 reads CATSEIDRDGGYTF. CDR3 nucleotides: TGTGCCACCAGTGAAATAGACAGGGATGGAGGCTACACCTTC.

This chain links TRBV5-6 with TRBJ2-7, with D unclear. The ends were cut back, 4 bases at V and 3 bases at J, with 5 bases in the middle. Germline V gene lookup returns CDR1 SGHDT and CDR2 YYEEEE. The CDR3 sequence is 11 residues long. CDR3 region: CASSENYEQYF. The CDR3 nucleotides are TGTGCCAGCAGCGAGAACTACGAGCAGTACTTC.

The chain couples TRBV12-2 to TRBJ1-1; the table assigns TRBD1, which was not confirmed against the DNA. TRBV12-2 is listed as a pseudogene. The CDR3 sequence is 18 residues long. The CDR3 DNA sequence: TGTGCAAGTCGCTGGTTGCCCGATGAAGCTAAGAGGGGGACTGAAGCTTTCTTT. Translation gives CASRWLPDEAKRGTEAFF.

V and J are TRBV24-1 and TRBJ2-1; weak D call: TRBD2 (5 bases). V was pared by 3 bases and J by 4 bases, with 21 bases between. The CDR3 sequence is 18 residues long. From germline, CDR1 is KGHDR and CDR2 SFDVKD. The CDR3: CATSDADNPSGIYNEQFF. The CDR3 DNA sequence: TGTGCCACCAGTGATGCGGATAATCCCAGCGGAATATACAATGAGCAGTTCTTC.

The gene calls are TRBV4-1 and TRBJ2-7, with 7 nucleotides matching TRBD2. Per the germline V gene, CDR1 is MGHRA and CDR2 is YSYEKL. With V trimmed by 2 bases and J by 0 bases, 10 bases remained unmatched. CDR3 length equals 17 residues. The CDR3 DNA follows: TGCGCCAGCAGCCAACCTTCGGCTAGCGGTGCCTCCTACGAGCAGTACTTC. This codes for CASSQPSASGASYEQYF.

The rearrangement uses TRBV19 and TRBJ2-3; 10 bases map to TRBD1. Germline lookup yields CDR1 LNHDA and CDR2 SQIVND (reference sequence). The length of the CDR3 is 15 residues. V lost 3 bases and J lost 5; bases outside the gene matches: 5. CDR3 coding DNA: TGTGCCAGTAGTATGGGGGGACAGGGGCGAGATACGCAGTATTTT. Protein: CASSMGGQGRDTQYF.

The chain carries TRBV27 and TRBJ2-3, with 7 bases aligning to TRBD1. The length of the CDR3 is 13 residues. Trimming removed 7 bases from V and 1 base from J; junction bases left unmatched: 2. Germline V gene sequence: CDR1 MNHEY, CDR2 SMNVEV (reference sequence). The CDR3: CASKDRGTDTQYF. The CDR3, as DNA: TGTGCCAGCAAAGACAGGGGCACAGATACGCAGTATTTT.

The rearrangement links TRBV24-1 to TRBJ2-5; possible D gene TRBD1, 6 bases. The CDR3 has 15 amino acids. CDR1 and CDR2 (germline): KGHDR, SFDVKD. Trimming shortened V by 4 bases and J by 4 bases, and 15 bases separated the two germline ends. The DNA for the CDR3 is TGTGCCACCAGTGACCGATCCGGGACAAGAGAGACCCAGTACTTC. The encoded protein is CATSDRSGTRETQYF.

The V call is TRBV30, the J call TRBJ1-5, with D hard to call. There are 13 residues in the CDR3. V was shortened by 0 bases and J by 5 bases, with 8 bases between the two germline ends. Germline values: CDR1 GTSNPN, CDR2 SVGIG (reference sequence). Here the CDR3 reads CAWSVSLDQPQHF. The DNA for the CDR3 is TGTGCCTGGAGTGTCTCCCTTGATCAGCCCCAGCATTTT.

The rearrangement links TRBV19 to TRBJ1-2; the D is unclear. The V end was cut by 5 bases, the J end by 7 bases, with 17 bases between. The CDR3 length is 14 residues. Germline CDR1 is LNHDA and CDR2 is SQIVND (reference sequence). CDR3 nucleotides: TGTGCCAGTAGTTCGCTGGCCGGGGTTGGTGGCTACACCTTC. This encodes CASSSLAGVGGYTF.

A few counts support this clone. The chain joins TRBV19 to TRBJ2-7; 8 nucleotides agree with TRBD1. The CDR3 has 15 residues. The V gene's germline CDR1 is LNHDA and CDR2 SQIVND (reference sequence). J was trimmed by 3 bases and V by 5 bases; bases with no gene match: 9. The CDR3 DNA reads as TGTGCCAGTAGTTCGGCGATGGACAGGGTCTACGAGCAGTACTTC. Its translation is CASSSAMDRVYEQYF. Combining the CDR3 with reference TRBV19 and TRBJ2-7 gives the whole variable domain DGGITQSPKYLFRKEGQNVTLSCEQNLNHDAMYWYRQDPGQGLRLIYYSQIVNDFQKGDIAEGYSVSREKKESFPLTVTSAQKNPTAFYLCASSSAMDRVYEQYFGPGTRLTVT.

Here the CDR3 DNA reads TGTGCCAGCAGTTTAGGGGGGGGCTACACCTTC. The encoded protein is CASSLGGGYTF. The chain combines TRBV28 with TRBJ1-2; TRBD1 might be the D (5 bases). With 2 bases removed from V and 8 bases from J, the gap between germline ends came to 6 bases. This CDR3 spans 11 amino acids. CDR1 MDHEN and CDR2 SYDVKM come from the germline V gene.

The rearrangement links TRBV7-2 to TRBJ1-3; D is unresolved. The germline CDR1 and CDR2 sequences are SGHTA and FQGNSA. Between the trimmed V and J ends, which lost 1 base and 2 bases, there was a span of 6 bases. This CDR3 is 14 amino acids long. This CDR3 is CASSLVLAGNTIYF. Here the CDR3 DNA reads TGTGCCAGCAGCTTAGTCCTTGCTGGAAACACCATATATTTT.

This chain connects TRBV9 to TRBJ2-7; 10 bases agree with TRBD2. This CDR3 is 15 amino acids long. V trimming: 1 base; J trimming: 1 base; junction bases outside the gene matches: 2. CDR1 is SGDLS and CDR2 is YYNGEE in the germline V gene. CDR3 loop: CASSVSSGRSYEQYF. CDR3 in DNA: TGTGCCAGCAGCGTATCTAGCGGGAGATCCTACGAGCAGTACTTC.

V and J are TRBV7-3 and TRBJ1-6; D is ambiguous. From germline, CDR1 is SGHTA and CDR2 FQGTGA. This CDR3 is built from 16 residues. V shed 5 bases and J shed 4 bases, with 15 bases lying between them. The DNA for the CDR3 is TGTGCCAGCAGCAAAAACGGGAATTTATATAATTCACCCCTCCACTTT. It specifies CASSKNGNLYNSPLHF.

Only a few counts were recorded for this clone. This chain connects TRBV10-2 to TRBJ1-2; D possibly corresponds to TRBD1 (6 bases). The CDR3 runs to 15 residues. CDR1 WSHSY and CDR2 SAAADI come from the germline V gene. V was pared by 5 bases and J by 1 base, with 14 bases between. The CDR3 region has the DNA TGCGCCAGCAGTTCTGGACAGATAATTAACTATGGCTACACCTTC. It translates to CASSSGQIINYGYTF.

The chain uses TRBV6-5 and TRBJ2-5, with TRBD1 as a possible D gene (6 bases). There are 13 residues in the CDR3. Trimming took off 2 bases at V and 5 bases at J, with 9 bases between the two ends. The germline gives CDR1 MNHEY, CDR2 SVGAGI. The CDR3 DNA is TGTGCCAGCAGTTACGGGACAAGGGAGACCCAGTACTTC. Translation: CASSYGTRETQYF.

This clone was picked up one time. This chain connects TRBV10-3 to TRBJ1-1, with D hard to call. This CDR3 has 11 amino acids. The germline gives CDR1 ENHRY, CDR2 SYGVKD. The V gene lost 4 bases and the J gene lost 7 bases, with 7 bases spanning the gap. The CDR3 DNA is TGTGCCATCAGTGGCGAAAATGAAGCTTTCTTT. It translates to CAISGENEAFF.

The chain carries TRBV28 and TRBJ2-5, with D possibly being TRBD1 (6 bases). The germline V gene has CDR1 MDHEN and CDR2 SYDVKM. The CDR3 runs 14 residues. V was pared by 5 bases and J by 2 bases, with 12 bases between. CDR3 protein: CASSNTGWQETQYF. In nucleotides, the CDR3 is TGTGCCAGCAGTAACACAGGGTGGCAAGAGACCCAGTACTTC.